The 9 T cell receptor beta chains below were found in one sample sequenced in a study of T cell clonality in common variable immunodeficiency. Measured with immunoSEQ multiplex PCR; TCRdb has only the in-frame clones, and not every one. The sample includes over 20,000 clones, none of them occurring once. Study-wide results and caveats: In common variable immunodeficiency, TCR beta chains reportedly carried fewer deletions and N-nucleotide insertions.

Their antigen targets remain unknown. Sequencing was performed on peripheral blood mononuclear cells. The source is a human donor with common variable immunodeficiency.

This clone was observed at least ten times. The observed sequence ends 3 residues before the CDR3 terminus, with the missing tail filled in from the germline J gene. V and J are TRBV3-1 (or the pseudogene TRBV3-2) and TRBJ2-7; TRBD1 might be the D (6 bases). V gave up 4 bases and J gave up 4 bases, with 11 bases separating them. CDR1 is LGHDT, CDR2 YNNKEL, per germline (reference sequence). The CDR3 spans 13 residues. CDR3 DNA, as far as it was read: TGTGCCAGCAGCCCCCGAGGGGGATACGAG. As protein: CASSPRGGYE. The whole CDR3 sequence reads CASSPRGGYEQYF.

The sample holds many counts of this clone. The CDR3 goes on 3 residues after the read ends, and that part is filled in from the germline J gene. V gene TRBV20-1 combines with J gene TRBJ1-2; D not resolved. V was shortened by 3 bases and J by 4 bases, with 9 bases between the two germline ends. The V gene's germline CDR1 is DFQATT and CDR2 SNEGSKA (reference sequence). The CDR3 totals 12 residues. The CDR3 loop is CSASKGPYGYTF. The sequenced part of the CDR3 DNA is TGCAGTGCTAGTAAAGGGCCCTATGGC.

This clone was detected many times. The read stops 3 residues short of the end of the CDR3; the missing end is completed from the germline J gene. This chain joins TRBV20-1 and TRBJ1-1; D is unclear. CDR3 length equals 13 residues. V was trimmed by 6 bases and J by 1 base, leaving 12 bases between them. The V gene's germline CDR1 is DFQATT and CDR2 SNEGSKA (reference sequence). The CDR3 loop is CSAPGEGNTEAFF. CDR3 DNA, as far as it was read: TGCAGTGCGCCAGGTGAGGGGAACACTGAA.

At least ten counts were recorded for this clone. The sequenced CDR3 bases are TGTGCCAGCAGGCCCGCCCCGAGGGGGGGTCTCAATCAGCCC. Its translation is CASRPAPRGGLNQP. From start to end, the CDR3 is CASRPAPRGGLNQPQHF. The chain joins TRBV6-2 or TRBV6-3 to TRBJ1-5; D might be TRBD1 (6 bases). From the germline J gene comes the end of the CDR3, since the read stops 3 residues before it. The V end was cut by 6 bases, the J end by 3 bases, with 21 bases between. The CDR3 is 17 amino acids. The germline CDR1 and CDR2 sequences are MNHEY and SVGEGT.

At least ten counts were recorded for this clone. The read finishes 3 residues shy of the CDR3 end, and the germline J gene is used to complete it. The V call is TRBV9, the J call TRBJ1-3; D is unresolved. Trimming took off 0 bases at V and 0 bases at J, with 4 bases between the two ends. This CDR3 comprises 14 residues. In germline, CDR1 is SGDLS, CDR2 YYNGEE. CDR3: CASSVAGSGNTIYF. The DNA read from the CDR3 is TGTGCCAGCAGCGTAGCGGGCTCTGGAAACACC.

This clone was recorded many times. Read coverage stops 3 residues before the CDR3 terminus; the germline J gene supplies the remainder. This rearrangement joins TRBV7-2 to TRBJ2-3; TRBD2 matches at 11 bases. Losses at the gene ends were 5 bases for V and 5 bases for J; bases not matched to a gene: 6. Germline CDR1 and CDR2: SGHTA and FQGNSA. The CDR3 consists of 15 residues. The CDR3 protein is CASSGSGGAVDTQYF. The DNA read from the CDR3 is TGTGCCAGCAGCGGTAGCGGGGGGGCCGTAGATACG.

This clone was seen ten or more times. The CDR3 protein is CASSGGWRGQETQYF. The sequenced CDR3 bases are TGCGCCAGCAGTGGAGGGTGGCGGGGGCAAGAGACC. The genes are TRBV5-1 and TRBJ2-5; TRBD2 aligns across 7 bases. The CDR3 goes on 3 residues after the read ends, and that part is filled in from the germline J gene. The CDR3 consists of 15 residues. The V segment lost 5 bases and the J segment 2 bases; nucleotides outside the gene matches: 9. CDR1 and CDR2 from the germline V gene are SGHRS and YFSETQ.

Ten or more counts support this clone. CDR3 bases read: TGTGCCAGCAGCTTACGGTCGGGGGGCGGCGATGAG. This sequence encodes CASSLRSGGGDE. The whole CDR3 protein is CASSLRSGGGDEQFF. The rearrangement joins TRBV7-9 to TRBJ2-1, with D perhaps TRBD2 (7 bases). The read is 3 residues too short to cover the CDR3 end, so that end is filled in from the germline J gene. In germline, CDR1 is SEHNR, CDR2 FQNEAQ (reference sequence). With 2 bases removed from V and 8 bases from J, the gap between germline ends came to 16 bases. The length of the CDR3 is 15 residues.

With regard to this clone: Sequencing ends 3 residues short of the CDR3 end; the germline J gene provides the rest. This chain uses TRBV11-2 with TRBJ1-6, with D tentatively TRBD1 (6 bases). The CDR3 sequence is 13 residues long. V shed 6 bases and J shed 3 bases, with 6 bases lying between them. CDR1 and CDR2 (germline): SGHAT, FQNNGV. The sequenced CDR3 bases are TGTGCCAGCAGACAGGGCTATAATTCACCC. Translating it yields CASRQGYNSP. The CDR3 in its entirety is CASRQGYNSPLHF.